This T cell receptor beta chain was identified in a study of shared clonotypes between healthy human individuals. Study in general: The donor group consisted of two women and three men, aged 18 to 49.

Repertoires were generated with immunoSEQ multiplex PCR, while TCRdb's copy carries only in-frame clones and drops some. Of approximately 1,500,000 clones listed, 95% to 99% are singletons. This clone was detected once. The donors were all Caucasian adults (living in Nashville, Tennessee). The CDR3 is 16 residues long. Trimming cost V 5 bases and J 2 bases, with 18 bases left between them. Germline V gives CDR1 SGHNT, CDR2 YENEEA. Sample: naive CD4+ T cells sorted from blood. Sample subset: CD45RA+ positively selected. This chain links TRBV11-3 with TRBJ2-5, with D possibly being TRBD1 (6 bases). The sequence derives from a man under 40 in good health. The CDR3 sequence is CASSPRAGRGQETQYF. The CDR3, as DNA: TGTGCCAGCAGCCCCCGGGCGGGCAGGGGACAAGAGACCCAGTACTTC.